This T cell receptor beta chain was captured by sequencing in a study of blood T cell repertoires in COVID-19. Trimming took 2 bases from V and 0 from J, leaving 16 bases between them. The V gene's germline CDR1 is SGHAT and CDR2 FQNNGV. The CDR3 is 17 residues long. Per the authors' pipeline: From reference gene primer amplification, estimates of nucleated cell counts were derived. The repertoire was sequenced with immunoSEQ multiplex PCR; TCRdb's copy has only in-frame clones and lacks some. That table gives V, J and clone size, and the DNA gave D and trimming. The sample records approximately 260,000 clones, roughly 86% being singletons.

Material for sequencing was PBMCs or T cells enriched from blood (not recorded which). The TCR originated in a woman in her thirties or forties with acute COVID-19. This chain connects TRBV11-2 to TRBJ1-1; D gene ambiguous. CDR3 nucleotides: TGTGCCAGCAGCTTAATGTGGCAGGTACATATGAACACTGAAGCTTTCTTT. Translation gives CASSLMWQVHMNTEAFF.